This passage covers 5 T cell receptor beta chains from one sample sequenced in a study of T cells after yellow fever vaccination. MiXCR was run by TCRdb on the 5' RACE reads, yielding one entry per CDR3 protein. The data contain 95,000 to 100,000 distinct CDR3 sequences, around 5.8% of them singletons. The material was CD8+ T cells sorted from PBMCs, obtained 10 days after the yellow fever booster vaccination. The receptor set was obtained from a man younger than 35 who received the YFV17D yellow fever vaccine.

This clonotype was observed a few times. This sequence joins TRBV29-1 and TRBJ2-1; the D gene is possibly TRBD2 (5 bases). The CDR3 is 14 residues long. Trimming stripped 3 bases from V and 4 bases from J, with 13 bases between. CDR1 is SQVTM and CDR2 is ANQGSEA in the germline V gene. The CDR3 DNA follows: TGCAGCGTTGACGGTCTAGCCCCTTACAATGAGCAGTTCTTC. Protein sequence: CSVDGLAPYNEQFF.

In this sample, this clonotype turned up many times. J is TRBJ2-5 and V is TRBV20-1; 9 nucleotides align to TRBD2. J gave up 5 bases and V 2 bases, and 9 bases lay outside the gene matches. Looked up from germline, CDR1 is DFQATT and CDR2 is SNEGSKA (reference sequence). The CDR3 loop spans 15 amino acids. CDR3 sequence (DNA): TGCAGTGCTAGATCCCTAGCGGGGTCAAGGGAGACCCAGTACTTC. Translation: CSARSLAGSRETQYF.

This clonotype was detected only a few times. The J gene is TRBJ2-7, the V gene TRBV28; D is undetermined. In germline, CDR1 is MDHEN, CDR2 SYDVKM. This CDR3 is 14 amino acids long. The ends were cut back, 3 bases at V and 1 base at J, with 10 bases in the middle. This CDR3 reads CASSLWKGSYEQYV. The DNA of the CDR3 is TGTGCCAGCAGTTTGTGGAAGGGTTCCTACGAGCAGTACGTC.

This chain connects TRBV12-5 to TRBJ2-5, with D possibly TRBD1 on 6 matching bases. V was clipped by 0 bases and J by 0 bases, with 14 bases between them. CDR1 is LGHNT, CDR2 FRNRAP, per germline. The CDR3 is made up of 17 amino acids. As DNA, the CDR3 is TGTGCTAGTGGTTTGGTACGCCCGGACAGCTACCAAGAGACCCAGTACTTC. This encodes CASGLVRPDSYQETQYF.

The J gene is TRBJ2-1, the V gene TRBV25-1; D is perhaps TRBD2 (6 bases). Deletions cut 5 bases from V and 1 base from J, with 15 bases between. This CDR3 region has 16 residues. Looked up from germline, CDR1 is MGHDK and CDR2 is SYGVNS. CDR3 sequence (DNA): TGTGCCAGCAGTCCTCAGACTAGATGGTCCTACAATGAGCAGTTCTTC. It yields the protein CASSPQTRWSYNEQFF.